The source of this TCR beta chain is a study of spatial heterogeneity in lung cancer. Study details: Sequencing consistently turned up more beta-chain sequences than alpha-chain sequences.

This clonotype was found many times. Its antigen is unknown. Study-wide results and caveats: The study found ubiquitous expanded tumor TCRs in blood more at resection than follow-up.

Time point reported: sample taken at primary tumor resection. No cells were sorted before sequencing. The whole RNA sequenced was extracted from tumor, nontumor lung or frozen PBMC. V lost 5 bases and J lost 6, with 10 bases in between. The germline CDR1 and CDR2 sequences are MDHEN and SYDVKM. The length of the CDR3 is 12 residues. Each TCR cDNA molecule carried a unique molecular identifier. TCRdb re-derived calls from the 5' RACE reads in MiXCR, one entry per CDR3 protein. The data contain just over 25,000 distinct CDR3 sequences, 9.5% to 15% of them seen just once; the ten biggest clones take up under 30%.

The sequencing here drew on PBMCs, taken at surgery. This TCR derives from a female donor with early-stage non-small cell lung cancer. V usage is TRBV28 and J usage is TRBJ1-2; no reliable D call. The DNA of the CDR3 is TGTGCCAGCAGTACCCAGGCTCATGGCTACACCTTC. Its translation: CASSTQAHGYTF.